Shown below are 8 T cell receptor beta chains from a single sample sequenced in a study of T cell changes during pregnancy in multiple sclerosis. Here immunoSEQ multiplex PCR was the method, and the copy in TCRdb shows in-frame clones only, minus some. The sample contains tens of thousands of clones, around 92% of which appear only once. The sample consisted of peripheral blood, taken in the third trimester of pregnancy. These receptor sequences come from a female donor in good health, enrolled as a control in a pregnancy study.

The chain carries TRBV18 and TRBJ2-1, with 14 nucleotides matching TRBD2. Germline CDR1 reads KGHSH; CDR2 reads LQKENI. V lost 3 bases, J lost 1 base, and 5 bases stayed unmatched. The CDR3 extends over 18 amino acids. CDR3 sequence (DNA): TGTGCCAGCTCACCCTCTTGGACTAGCGGGAGGTCCTACAATGAGCAGTTCTTC. Translating it yields CASSPSWTSGRSYNEQFF. Looking up the rest from reference TRBV18 and TRBJ2-1 gives the full variable domain: NAGVMQNPRHLVRRRGQEARLRCSPMKGHSHVYWYRQLPEEGLKFMVYLQKENIIDESGMPKERFSAEFPKEGPSILRIQQVVRGDSAAYFCASSPSWTSGRSYNEQFFGPGTRLTVL.

The chain carries TRBV10-1 and TRBJ2-1, with 13 bases identical to TRBD2. J gave up 5 bases and V 3 bases, and 1 base lay outside the gene matches. CDR3 length: 15 residues. Germline V lookup: CDR1 WNHNN, CDR2 SYGVQD (reference sequence). The CDR3 spells CASSDGTSGDNEQFF. Written as DNA, the CDR3 is TGCGCCAGCAGTGATGGGACTAGCGGGGACAATGAGCAGTTCTTC.

The chain has TRBV7-9 and TRBJ2-5; 8 bases fit TRBD2. The ends lost 3 bases at V and 5 bases at J; junction bases unmatched: 5. Germline V lookup: CDR1 SEHNR, CDR2 FQNEAQ (reference sequence). The CDR3 covers 14 residues. The CDR3 DNA is TGTGCCAGCAGCTTCCGAGCGGGAGAGGAGACCCAGTACTTC. Protein sequence: CASSFRAGEETQYF.

V gene TRBV29-1 combines with J gene TRBJ1-1; D may be TRBD1 (5 bases). The CDR3 length is 14 residues. Germline loops: CDR1 SQVTM, CDR2 ANQGSEA. The V gene lost 4 bases and the J gene lost 4 bases, with 16 bases spanning the gap. The CDR3 bases are TGCAGCGTTGTCCGCGGGGCGAAGGGCACTGAAGCTTTCTTT. Its protein product is CSVVRGAKGTEAFF.

The rearrangement uses TRBV7-7 and TRBJ2-5; 10 nucleotides align to TRBD2. The junction had 1 base not matched to a gene; V was cut back by 5 bases and J by 4 bases. Looked up from germline, CDR1 is SSHAT and CDR2 is FNYEAQ (reference sequence). The CDR3 covers 13 residues. CDR3 sequence: CASSASGGETQYF. For the CDR3, the DNA is TGTGCCAGCAGCGCTAGCGGGGGAGAGACCCAGTACTTC.

The chain recombines TRBV29-1 with TRBJ2-1; 7 positions match TRBD1. V lost 4 bases and J lost 4; bases outside the gene matches: 4. The CDR3 is 13 residues long. The V gene's germline CDR1 is SQVTM and CDR2 ANQGSEA. The CDR3 DNA reads as TGCAGCGTTGTAGGGGGCGATTACAATGAGCAGTTCTTC. It codes for CSVVGGDYNEQFF.

This chain connects TRBV27 to TRBJ2-7; D is perhaps TRBD1 (5 bases). Germline V CDR1 and CDR2: MNHEY, SMNVEV (reference sequence). V was clipped by 2 bases and J by 4 bases, with 15 bases between them. The CDR3 is made up of 15 amino acids. In DNA, the CDR3 is TGTGCCAGCAGTTTAATAACAGGAGACCTATACGAGCAGTACTTC. Its translation: CASSLITGDLYEQYF.

The CDR3 here is CASTTGFTQYF. CDR3 DNA: TGTGCCAGCACAACCGGGTTTACGCAGTATTTT. The J gene is TRBJ2-3, the V gene TRBV27; D not certain. Trimming stripped 7 bases from V and 8 bases from J, with 10 bases between. The CDR3 is 11 amino acids. Per the germline V gene, CDR1 is MNHEY and CDR2 is SMNVEV (reference sequence).